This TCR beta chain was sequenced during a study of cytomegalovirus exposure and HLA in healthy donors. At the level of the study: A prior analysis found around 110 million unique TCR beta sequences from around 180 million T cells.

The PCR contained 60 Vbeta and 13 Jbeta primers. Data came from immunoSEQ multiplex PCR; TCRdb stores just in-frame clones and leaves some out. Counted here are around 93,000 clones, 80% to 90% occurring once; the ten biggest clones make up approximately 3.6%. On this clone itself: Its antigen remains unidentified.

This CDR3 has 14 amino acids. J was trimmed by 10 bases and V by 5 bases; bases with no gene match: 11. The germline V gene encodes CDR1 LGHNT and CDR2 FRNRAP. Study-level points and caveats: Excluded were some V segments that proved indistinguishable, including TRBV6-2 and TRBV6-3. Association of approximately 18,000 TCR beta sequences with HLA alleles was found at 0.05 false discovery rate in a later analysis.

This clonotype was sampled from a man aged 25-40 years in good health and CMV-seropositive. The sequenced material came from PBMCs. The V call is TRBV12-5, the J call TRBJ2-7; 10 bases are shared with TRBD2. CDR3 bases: TGTGCTAGTGGTGCTCTGGCTAGCGGGAGCTCACAGTACTTC. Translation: CASGALASGSSQYF.